Shown below are 6 T cell receptor beta chains from a single sample sequenced in a study of blood T cell repertoires in COVID-19. Profiled with immunoSEQ multiplex PCR; TCRdb holds only in-frame clones, not every one. The table has roughly 220,000 clones, approximately 86% seen once; the top ten hold 14% to 15%. Sequenced input: PBMCs or T cells enriched from blood (not recorded which). The receptors were sampled from a woman between 45 and 65 years old with acute COVID-19.

The chain has TRBV5-1 and TRBJ1-1, with 8 bases aligning to TRBD1. Germline V CDR1 and CDR2: SGHRS, YFSETQ. The CDR3 is 15 residues long. With 3 bases clipped from V and 1 base from J, the junction kept 5 bases outside the gene matches. The CDR3 bases are TGCGCCAGCAGCTATTCACAGGGGGGGAACACTGAAGCTTTCTTT. This sequence encodes CASSYSQGGNTEAFF.

This clone occurred a few times. J is TRBJ1-5 and V is TRBV11-2, with 9 nucleotides matching TRBD1. Losses at the gene ends were 5 bases for V and 3 bases for J; bases not matched to a gene: 5. The CDR3 runs to 15 residues. CDR1 and CDR2 (germline): SGHAT, FQNNGV. CDR3 sequence: CASSPGTGYNQPQHF. The CDR3 DNA is TGTGCCAGCAGCCCCGGGACAGGGTACAATCAGCCCCAGCATTTT.

This clone was seen just once. The chain employs TRBV27 and TRBJ2-1; D is undetermined. V was clipped by 5 bases and J by 3 bases, with 8 bases between them. The CDR3 is made up of 13 amino acids. The germline V gene has CDR1 MNHEY and CDR2 SMNVEV (reference sequence). The chain's CDR3 is CASSTFYYNEQFF. The CDR3 DNA is TGTGCCAGCAGTACTTTTTACTACAATGAGCAGTTCTTC.

The chain couples TRBV5-4 to TRBJ2-5, with 10 bases matching TRBD2. CDR3 length equals 16 residues. Germline assignment: CDR1 SGHNT and CDR2 YYREEE (reference sequence). The ends lost 1 base at V and 5 bases at J; junction bases unmatched: 8. The CDR3 DNA is TGTGCCAGCAGCTTGAAAGGGACTAGCGCCCGGGAGACCCAGTACTTC. Encoded protein: CASSLKGTSARETQYF.

The sample holds one count of this clone. The J gene is TRBJ2-2, the V gene TRBV7-2; 9 nucleotides match TRBD1. The J segment lost 5 bases and the V segment lost 0 bases, leaving 7 bases of the junction unmatched. The length of the CDR3 is 17 residues. The germline V gene has CDR1 SGHTA and CDR2 FQGNSA. CDR3 loop: CASSLASPGTGTGELFF. CDR3 coding DNA: TGTGCCAGCAGCTTAGCTTCCCCCGGGACAGGGACCGGGGAGCTGTTTTTT. The whole variable domain, filled in from reference TRBV7-2 and TRBJ2-2, reads GAGVSQSPSNKVTEKGKDVELRCDPISGHTALYWYRQSLGQGLEFLIYFQGNSAPDKSGLPSDRFSAERTGGSVSTLTIQRTQQEDSAVYLCASSLASPGTGTGELFFGEGSRLTVL.

This sequence joins TRBV5-1 and TRBJ2-3; 8 bases match TRBD2. The CDR3 spans 17 residues. V dropped 4 bases and J dropped 2; count of bases not matched to a gene: 12. CDR1 and CDR2 from the germline V gene are SGHRS and YFSETQ. Here the CDR3 reads CASSAVETGGNTDTQYF. The DNA for the CDR3 is TGCGCCAGCAGCGCCGTTGAGACGGGAGGGAACACAGATACGCAGTATTTT.